The clone carrying this T cell receptor beta chain appeared a few times. The antigen is unknown. A read error is possible here, since a much larger clone lies one base away. Each donor's blood draw was approximately 10 milliliters of peripheral blood. The CDR3 extends over 16 amino acids. In germline, CDR1 is SGHTA, CDR2 FQGNSA. The data originate from a study of blood T cells in healthy people across ages. Study results and caveats: Per-million-T-cell TCR beta diversity fell roughly linearly with age. Long-lived donors had more naive CD4+ cells and higher diversity than aged donors.

Together with a sample-barcoded 5' primer, a J-beta primer mix was included in a second PCR lasting roughly 6 to 12 cycles. A single record per CDR3 protein comes from TCRdb applying MiXCR to the 5' RACE reads. The table has around 670,000 distinct CDR3 sequences, approximately 30% seen once. Material: blood. V is TRBV7-2 and J is TRBJ2-6; D perhaps matches TRBD1 (5 bases). The sequence derives from a woman of 80 years or more in good health. This CDR3 reads CASSFNLLGGASVLTF. CDR3 in DNA: TGTGCCAGCAGCTTCAACCTCCTTGGTGGGGCCAGCGTCCTGACTTTC.